This is a list of T cell receptor beta chains from one sample in a study of technical replicates of blood from several donors. The method was immunoSEQ multiplex PCR; TCRdb's version includes in-frame clones alone and lacks a portion of them. The sample has about 74,000 clones; roughly 77% are singletons. Sequenced: PBMCs. These TCRs come from a human donor in good health. Some clones in this sample may be carry-over from other donors' samples. CDR3s include the opening cysteine and the closing phenylalanine or tryptophan. The D gene is left open where the match is weak. The size of a clone is reported for some rows only, either as once, few or many, or as a class for expanded clones.

J gene: TRBJ1-1
D gene: .
clone size: .
V gene: TRBV5-1
CDR3 protein: CASTAGETEAFF
CDR3 DNA: TGCGCCAGCACCGCGGGGGAGACTGAAGCTTTCTTT

J gene: TRBJ2-7
D gene: TRBD1
clone size: .
V gene: TRBV29-1
CDR3 protein: CSVEDGQGYEQYF
CDR3 DNA: TGCAGCGTTGAAGACGGACAGGGTTACGAGCAGTACTTC

J gene: TRBJ2-1
D gene: .
clone size: once
V gene: TRBV7-2
CDR3 protein: CASRDQGRSYNEQFF
CDR3 DNA: TGTGCCAGCAGGGACCAGGGGCGCTCCTACAATGAGCAGTTCTTC

J gene: TRBJ2-2
D gene: TRBD2
clone size: .
V gene: TRBV30
CDR3 protein: CAWGGLAGSGELFF
CDR3 DNA: TGTGCCTGGGGGGGACTAGCGGGGTCCGGGGAGCTGTTTTTT

J gene: TRBJ1-4
D gene: .
clone size: .
V gene: TRBV5-1
CDR3 protein: CASSFRGGGGFGEKLFF
CDR3 DNA: TGCGCCAGCAGCTTCCGCGGAGGGGGGGGCTTTGGTGAAAAACTGTTTTTT

J gene: TRBJ2-7
D gene: .
clone size: .
V gene: TRBV29-1
CDR3 protein: CSVDGSGTYEQYF
CDR3 DNA: TGCAGCGTTGACGGGTCAGGGACCTACGAGCAGTACTTC

J gene: TRBJ2-1
D gene: .
clone size: .
V gene: TRBV5-6
CDR3 protein: CASSSTFGGGRGSMNEQFF
CDR3 DNA: TGTGCCAGCAGCTCTACATTTGGAGGGGGCCGGGGGAGTATGAATGAGCAGTTCTTC

J gene: TRBJ1-1
D gene: TRBD1
clone size: .
V gene: TRBV5-4
CDR3 protein: CASSLDRGNTEAFF
CDR3 DNA: TGTGCCAGCAGCTTGGACAGGGGGAACACTGAAGCTTTCTTT

J gene: TRBJ1-1
D gene: .
clone size: .
V gene: TRBV18
CDR3 protein: CASAPGNTEAFF
CDR3 DNA: TGTGCCAGCGCCCCAGGGAACACTGAAGCTTTCTTT

J gene: TRBJ1-1
D gene: .
clone size: .
V gene: TRBV28
CDR3 protein: CASSSSGTIEAFF
CDR3 DNA: TGTGCCAGCAGCTCTTCGGGGACTATTGAAGCTTTCTTT

J gene: TRBJ1-5
D gene: TRBD1
clone size: .
V gene: TRBV19
CDR3 protein: CASSIDRGGRQPQHF
CDR3 DNA: TGTGCCAGTAGTATAGATCGAGGGGGCCGGCAGCCCCAGCATTTT

J gene: TRBJ1-2
D gene: .
clone size: .
V gene: TRBV30
CDR3 protein: CAWIEQGWDGYTF
CDR3 DNA: TGTGCCTGGATTGAACAGGGCTGGGATGGCTACACCTTC

J gene: TRBJ2-1
D gene: .
clone size: .
V gene: TRBV5-1
CDR3 protein: CASSLAGEAYNEQFF
CDR3 DNA: TGCGCCAGCAGCTTAGCCGGGGAGGCCTACAATGAGCAGTTCTTC

J gene: TRBJ1-6
D gene: .
clone size: .
V gene: TRBV9
CDR3 protein: CASSVFRNSPLHF
CDR3 DNA: TGTGCCAGCAGCGTTTTCAGGAATTCACCCCTCCACTTT

J gene: TRBJ2-5
D gene: TRBD2
clone size: .
V gene: TRBV15
CDR3 protein: CATSRDFGTIQETQYF
CDR3 DNA: TGTGCCACCAGCAGAGATTTTGGGACTATCCAAGAGACCCAGTACTTC

J gene: TRBJ1-2
D gene: .
clone size: few
V gene: TRBV7-2
CDR3 protein: CASNRSPGNYGYTF
CDR3 DNA: TGTGCCAGCAACCGTTCGCCCGGGAACTATGGCTACACCTTC

J gene: TRBJ2-3
D gene: .
clone size: .
V gene: TRBV7-3
CDR3 protein: CASSLGLPGDTQYF
CDR3 DNA: TGTGCCAGCAGCTTAGGACTGCCCGGAGATACGCAGTATTTT

J gene: TRBJ2-1
D gene: .
clone size: .
V gene: TRBV4-1
CDR3 protein: CASTAFSENNEQFF
CDR3 DNA: TGCGCCAGCACCGCCTTTTCAGAAAACAATGAGCAGTTCTTC

J gene: TRBJ2-3
D gene: TRBD2
clone size: .
V gene: TRBV5-6
CDR3 protein: CASSRVGSGGFTDTQYF
CDR3 DNA: TGTGCCAGCAGCCGAGTCGGCTCGGGGGGTTTCACAGATACGCAGTATTTT

J gene: TRBJ2-3
D gene: .
clone size: .
V gene: TRBV11-2
CDR3 protein: CASSLWGGITDTQYF
CDR3 DNA: TGTGCCAGCAGCTTATGGGGCGGGATAACAGATACGCAGTATTTT

J gene: TRBJ2-1
D gene: TRBD2
clone size: once
V gene: TRBV15
CDR3 protein: CATSRDPTSGSNEQFF
CDR3 DNA: TGTGCCACCAGCAGAGATCCAACTAGCGGGAGCAATGAGCAGTTCTTC

J gene: TRBJ2-3
D gene: .
clone size: .
V gene: TRBV5-1
CDR3 protein: CASSLGSGADTQYF
CDR3 DNA: TGCGCCAGCAGCTTGGGATCCGGTGCGGATACGCAGTATTTT

J gene: TRBJ2-3
D gene: TRBD2
clone size: .
V gene: TRBV7-2
CDR3 protein: CASSRGRAGDTQYF
CDR3 DNA: TGTGCCAGCAGCCGCGGGAGGGCCGGGGATACGCAGTATTTT

J gene: TRBJ2-1
D gene: .
clone size: .
V gene: TRBV5-8
CDR3 protein: CASSFRRDNEQFF
CDR3 DNA: TGTGCCAGCAGCTTTAGACGGGACAATGAGCAGTTCTTC

J gene: TRBJ1-1
D gene: .
clone size: .
V gene: TRBV9
CDR3 protein: CASSAGAKTEAFF
CDR3 DNA: TGTGCCAGCAGCGCGGGAGCGAAGACTGAAGCTTTCTTT

J gene: TRBJ1-1
D gene: TRBD1
clone size: .
V gene: TRBV2
CDR3 protein: CASMDYRTGDTEAFF
CDR3 DNA: TGTGCCAGCATGGATTACCGGACAGGGGACACTGAAGCTTTCTTT

J gene: TRBJ2-7
D gene: .
clone size: .
V gene: TRBV2
CDR3 protein: CASSEETSSEQYF
CDR3 DNA: TGTGCCAGCAGTGAAGAAACTAGCAGCGAGCAGTACTTC

J gene: TRBJ1-5
D gene: .
clone size: few
V gene: TRBV12-5
CDR3 protein: CASGLVQGKYQPQHF
CDR3 DNA: TGTGCTAGTGGTTTGGTACAGGGAAAGTATCAGCCCCAGCATTTT

J gene: TRBJ2-1
D gene: TRBD2
clone size: .
V gene: TRBV28
CDR3 protein: CASSLEGLAVNEQFF
CDR3 DNA: TGTGCCAGCAGTTTAGAGGGACTAGCGGTAAATGAGCAGTTCTTC

J gene: TRBJ2-5
D gene: TRBD2
clone size: .
V gene: TRBV18
CDR3 protein: CASSPTSGVGETQYF
CDR3 DNA: TGTGCCAGCTCACCCACTAGCGGAGTAGGGGAGACCCAGTACTTC

J gene: TRBJ2-6
D gene: .
clone size: .
V gene: TRBV30
CDR3 protein: CAWSVPGIGANVLTF
CDR3 DNA: TGTGCCTGGAGTGTACCCGGGATAGGGGCCAACGTCCTGACTTTC